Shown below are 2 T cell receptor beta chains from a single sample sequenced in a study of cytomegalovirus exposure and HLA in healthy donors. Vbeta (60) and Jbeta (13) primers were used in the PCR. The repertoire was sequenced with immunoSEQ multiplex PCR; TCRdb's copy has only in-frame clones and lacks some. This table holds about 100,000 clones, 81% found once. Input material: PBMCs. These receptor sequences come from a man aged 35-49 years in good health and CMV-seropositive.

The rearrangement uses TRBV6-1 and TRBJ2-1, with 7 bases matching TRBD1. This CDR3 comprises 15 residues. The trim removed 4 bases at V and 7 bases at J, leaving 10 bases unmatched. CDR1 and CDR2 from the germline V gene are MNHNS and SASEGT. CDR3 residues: CASSVATGLLNEQFF. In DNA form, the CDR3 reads TGTGCCAGCAGTGTTGCGACAGGGTTACTAAATGAGCAGTTCTTC.

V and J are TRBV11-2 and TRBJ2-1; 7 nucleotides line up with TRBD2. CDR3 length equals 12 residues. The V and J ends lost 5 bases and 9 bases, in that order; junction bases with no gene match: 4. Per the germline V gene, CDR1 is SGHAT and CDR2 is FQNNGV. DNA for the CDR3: TGTGCCAGCAGCCTACCGGGGGGTGAGCAGTTCTTC. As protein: CASSLPGGEQFF. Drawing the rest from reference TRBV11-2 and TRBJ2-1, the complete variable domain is EAGVAQSPRYKIIEKRQSVAFWCNPISGHATLYWYQQILGQGPKLLIQFQNNGVVDDSQLPKDRFSAERLKGVDSTLKIQPAKLEDSAVYLCASSLPGGEQFFGPGTRLTVL.